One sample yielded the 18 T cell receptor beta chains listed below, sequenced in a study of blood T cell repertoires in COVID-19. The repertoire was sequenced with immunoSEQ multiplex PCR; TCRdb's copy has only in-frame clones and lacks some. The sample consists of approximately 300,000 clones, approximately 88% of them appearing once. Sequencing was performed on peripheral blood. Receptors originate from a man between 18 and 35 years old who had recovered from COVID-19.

CDR3 in DNA: TGTGCCAGCAGCCCCCATGGGGTAGCGGGGGACCAAGAGACCCAGTACTTC. Translating gives CASSPHGVAGDQETQYF. This chain connects TRBV5-4 to TRBJ2-5; 9 nucleotides agree with TRBD2. Germline loops: CDR1 SGHNT, CDR2 YYREEE (reference sequence). The CDR3 totals 17 residues. V lost 4 bases, J lost 0 bases, and 10 bases stayed unmatched.

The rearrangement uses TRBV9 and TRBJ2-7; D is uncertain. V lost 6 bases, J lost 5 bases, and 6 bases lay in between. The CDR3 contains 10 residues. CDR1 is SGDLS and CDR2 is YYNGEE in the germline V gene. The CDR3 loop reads CASIRDEQYF. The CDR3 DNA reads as TGTGCCAGCATCCGGGACGAGCAGTACTTC. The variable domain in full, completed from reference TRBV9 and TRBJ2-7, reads DSGVTQTPKHLITATGQRVTLRCSPRSGDLSVYWYQQSLDQGLQFLIQYYNGEERAKGNILERFSAQQFPDLHSELNLSSLELGDSALYFCASIRDEQYFGPGTRLTVT.

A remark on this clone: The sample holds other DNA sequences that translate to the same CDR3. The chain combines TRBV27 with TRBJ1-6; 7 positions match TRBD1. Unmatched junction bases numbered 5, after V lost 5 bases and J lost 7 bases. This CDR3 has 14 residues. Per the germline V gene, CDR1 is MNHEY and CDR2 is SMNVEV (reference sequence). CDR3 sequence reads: CASSPGTANSPLHF. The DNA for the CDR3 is TGTGCCAGCAGTCCCGGGACAGCAAATTCACCCCTCCACTTT.

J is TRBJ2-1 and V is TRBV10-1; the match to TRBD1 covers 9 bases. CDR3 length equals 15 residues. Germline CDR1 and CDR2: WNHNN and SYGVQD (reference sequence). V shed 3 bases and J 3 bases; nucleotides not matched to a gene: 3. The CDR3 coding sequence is TGCGCCAGCAGTGATCCGGGACAGGGCTACAATGAGCAGTTCTTC. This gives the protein CASSDPGQGYNEQFF.

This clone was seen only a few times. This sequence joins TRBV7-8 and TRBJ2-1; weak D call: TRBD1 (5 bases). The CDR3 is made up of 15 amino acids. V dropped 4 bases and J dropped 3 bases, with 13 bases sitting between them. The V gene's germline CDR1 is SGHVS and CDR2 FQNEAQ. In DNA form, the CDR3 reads TGTGCCAGCAGCTCAGGGCTACCCTACTACAATGAGCAGTTCTTC. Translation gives CASSSGLPYYNEQFF.

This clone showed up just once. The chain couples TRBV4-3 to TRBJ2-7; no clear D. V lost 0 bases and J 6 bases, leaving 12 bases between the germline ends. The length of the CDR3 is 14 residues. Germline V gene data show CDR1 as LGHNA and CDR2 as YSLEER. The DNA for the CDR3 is TGCGCCAGCAGCCAAGACAGGTTCCGAAGCGAGCAGTACTTC. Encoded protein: CASSQDRFRSEQYF.

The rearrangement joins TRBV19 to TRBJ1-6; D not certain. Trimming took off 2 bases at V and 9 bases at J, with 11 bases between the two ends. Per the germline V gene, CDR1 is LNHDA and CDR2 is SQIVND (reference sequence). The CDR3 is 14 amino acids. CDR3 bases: TGTGCCAGTAGTATACCGGTTGCTGGTTCACCCCTCCACTTT. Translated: CASSIPVAGSPLHF.

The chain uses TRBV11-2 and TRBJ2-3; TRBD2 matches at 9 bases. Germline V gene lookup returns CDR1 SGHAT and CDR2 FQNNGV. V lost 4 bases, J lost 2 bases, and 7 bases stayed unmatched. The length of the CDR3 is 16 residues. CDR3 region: CASSSGIAGVTDTQYF. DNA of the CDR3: TGTGCCAGCAGCTCGGGGATAGCGGGAGTCACAGATACGCAGTATTTT.

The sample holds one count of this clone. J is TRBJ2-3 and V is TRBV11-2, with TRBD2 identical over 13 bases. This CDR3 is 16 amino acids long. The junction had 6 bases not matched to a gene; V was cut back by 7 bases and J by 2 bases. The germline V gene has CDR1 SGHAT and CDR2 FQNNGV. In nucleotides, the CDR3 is TGTGCCAGCACCAGACTAGCGGGGGGAATCACAGATACGCAGTATTTT. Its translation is CASTRLAGGITDTQYF.

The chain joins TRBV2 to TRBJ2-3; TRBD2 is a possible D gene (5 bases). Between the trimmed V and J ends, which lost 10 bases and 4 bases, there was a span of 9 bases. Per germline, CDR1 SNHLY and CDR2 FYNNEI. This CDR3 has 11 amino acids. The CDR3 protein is CAIEEADTQYF. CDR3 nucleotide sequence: TGTGCCATCGAGGAGGCAGATACGCAGTATTTT.

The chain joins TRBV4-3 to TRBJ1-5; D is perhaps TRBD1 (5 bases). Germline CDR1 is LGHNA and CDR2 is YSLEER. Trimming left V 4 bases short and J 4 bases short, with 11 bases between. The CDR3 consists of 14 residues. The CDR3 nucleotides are TGCGCCAGCAGCCCGGGGGAGGGGAATCAGCCCCAGCATTTT. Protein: CASSPGEGNQPQHF.

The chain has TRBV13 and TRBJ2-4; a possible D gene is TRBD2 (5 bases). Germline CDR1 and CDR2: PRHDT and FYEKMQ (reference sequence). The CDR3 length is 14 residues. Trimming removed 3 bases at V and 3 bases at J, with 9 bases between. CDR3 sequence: CASSFGSSKNIQYF. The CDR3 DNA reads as TGTGCCAGCAGCTTTGGGAGTAGCAAAAACATTCAGTACTTC.

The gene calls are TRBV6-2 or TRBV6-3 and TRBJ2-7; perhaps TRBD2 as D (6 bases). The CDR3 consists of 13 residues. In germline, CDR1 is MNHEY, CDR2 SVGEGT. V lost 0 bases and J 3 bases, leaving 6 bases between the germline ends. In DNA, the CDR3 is TGTGCCAGCAGTTACTCGCGGGACTACGAGCAGTACTTC. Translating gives CASSYSRDYEQYF.

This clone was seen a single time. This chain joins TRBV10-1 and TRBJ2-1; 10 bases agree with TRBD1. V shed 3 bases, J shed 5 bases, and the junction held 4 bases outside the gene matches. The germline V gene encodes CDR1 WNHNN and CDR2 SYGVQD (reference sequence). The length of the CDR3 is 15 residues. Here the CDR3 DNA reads TGCGCCAGCAGTGATTCTGGGACAGGGGACAATGAGCAGTTCTTC. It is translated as CASSDSGTGDNEQFF.

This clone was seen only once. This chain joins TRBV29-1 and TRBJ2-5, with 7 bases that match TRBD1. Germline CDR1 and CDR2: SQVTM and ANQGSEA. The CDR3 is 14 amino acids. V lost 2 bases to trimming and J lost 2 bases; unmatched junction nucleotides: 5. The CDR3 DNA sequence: TGCAGCGTTGAATGTGACAGGGAACAAGAGACCCAGTACTTC. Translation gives CSVECDREQETQYF.

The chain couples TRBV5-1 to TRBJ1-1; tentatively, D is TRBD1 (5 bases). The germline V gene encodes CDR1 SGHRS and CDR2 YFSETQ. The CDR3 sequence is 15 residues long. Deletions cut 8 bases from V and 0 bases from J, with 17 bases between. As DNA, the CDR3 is TGCGCCAGTCACCGGGATGGGGGGATGAACACTGAAGCTTTCTTT. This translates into CASHRDGGMNTEAFF.

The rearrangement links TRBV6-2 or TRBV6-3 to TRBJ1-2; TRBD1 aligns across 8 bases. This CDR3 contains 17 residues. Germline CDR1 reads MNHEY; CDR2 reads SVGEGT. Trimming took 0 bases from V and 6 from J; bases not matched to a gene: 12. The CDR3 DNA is TGTGCCAGCAGTTACTCGATGCCGAGACAGGGGAAGAATGGCTACACCTTC. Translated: CASSYSMPRQGKNGYTF.

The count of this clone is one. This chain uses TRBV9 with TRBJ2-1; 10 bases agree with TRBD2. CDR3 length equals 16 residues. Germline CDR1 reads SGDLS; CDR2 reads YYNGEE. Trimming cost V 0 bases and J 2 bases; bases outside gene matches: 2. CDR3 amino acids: CASSVGLAGPYNEQFF. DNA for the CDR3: TGTGCCAGCAGCGTAGGACTAGCGGGTCCCTACAATGAGCAGTTCTTC.